This T cell receptor (beta chain) was identified during a study of spatial heterogeneity in lung cancer. Study in general: Across the raw uncorrected reads, a unique TCR and UMI combination was observed, on average, more than ten times.

Trimming took 5 bases from V and 4 from J; bases not matched to a gene: 22. The CDR3 totals 20 residues. The germline gives CDR1 SGHVS, CDR2 FQNEAQ. By frequency in the sample, this clonotype is medium-sized. Its matching antigen is unknown. TCRdb re-analysed the 5' RACE reads in MiXCR, keeping a single row per CDR3 protein. The data contain around 4,000 distinct CDR3 sequences, approximately 5% of them singletons. Whole-study findings and limits: In tumors, expanded intratumoral alpha and beta TCR counts tracked mutation counts.

As for time point: sample taken at primary tumor resection. The donor group consisted of around 70 patients who had untreated, early-stage non-small cell lung cancer. Sequences were derived from lung tumor tissue, sampled at surgery. This TCR was recovered from a female donor with early-stage non-small cell lung cancer. This chain joins TRBV7-8 and TRBJ2-1; TRBD2 matches 8 bases. This chain's CDR3 is CASSPRSGGDGLRRYNEQFF. CDR3 DNA: TGTGCCAGCAGCCCTCGCTCGGGGGGGGACGGGTTGCGACGGTACAATGAGCAGTTCTTC.